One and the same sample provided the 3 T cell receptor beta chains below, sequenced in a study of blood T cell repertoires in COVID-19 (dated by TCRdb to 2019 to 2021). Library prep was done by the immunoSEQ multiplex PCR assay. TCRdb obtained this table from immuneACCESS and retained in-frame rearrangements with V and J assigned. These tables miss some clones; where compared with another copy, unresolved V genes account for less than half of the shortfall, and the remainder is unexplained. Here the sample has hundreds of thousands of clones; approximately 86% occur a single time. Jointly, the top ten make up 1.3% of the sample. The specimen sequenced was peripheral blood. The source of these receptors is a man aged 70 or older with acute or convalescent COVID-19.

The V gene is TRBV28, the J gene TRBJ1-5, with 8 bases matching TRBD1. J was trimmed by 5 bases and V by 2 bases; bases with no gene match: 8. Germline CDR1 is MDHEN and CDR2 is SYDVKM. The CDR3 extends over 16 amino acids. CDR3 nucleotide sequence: TGTGCCAGCAGTTTAAGGACAGGGACCGGGGATCAGCCCCAGCATTTT. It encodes CASSLRTGTGDQPQHF.

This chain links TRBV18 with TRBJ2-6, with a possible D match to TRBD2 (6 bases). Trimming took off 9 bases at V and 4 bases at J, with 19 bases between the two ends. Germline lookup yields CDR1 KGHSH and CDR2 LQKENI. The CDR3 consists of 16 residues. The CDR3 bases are TGTGCCAGTTTGAGGACGACGGGGGAAGGGGCCAACGTCCTGACTTTC. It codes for CASLRTTGEGANVLTF.

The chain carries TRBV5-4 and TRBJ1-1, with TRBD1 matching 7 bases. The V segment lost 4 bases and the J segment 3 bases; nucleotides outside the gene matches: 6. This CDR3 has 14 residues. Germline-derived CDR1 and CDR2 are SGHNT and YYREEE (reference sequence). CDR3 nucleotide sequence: TGTGCCAGCAGCACAGGGGCTAGAGACACTGAAGCTTTCTTT. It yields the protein CASSTGARDTEAFF.